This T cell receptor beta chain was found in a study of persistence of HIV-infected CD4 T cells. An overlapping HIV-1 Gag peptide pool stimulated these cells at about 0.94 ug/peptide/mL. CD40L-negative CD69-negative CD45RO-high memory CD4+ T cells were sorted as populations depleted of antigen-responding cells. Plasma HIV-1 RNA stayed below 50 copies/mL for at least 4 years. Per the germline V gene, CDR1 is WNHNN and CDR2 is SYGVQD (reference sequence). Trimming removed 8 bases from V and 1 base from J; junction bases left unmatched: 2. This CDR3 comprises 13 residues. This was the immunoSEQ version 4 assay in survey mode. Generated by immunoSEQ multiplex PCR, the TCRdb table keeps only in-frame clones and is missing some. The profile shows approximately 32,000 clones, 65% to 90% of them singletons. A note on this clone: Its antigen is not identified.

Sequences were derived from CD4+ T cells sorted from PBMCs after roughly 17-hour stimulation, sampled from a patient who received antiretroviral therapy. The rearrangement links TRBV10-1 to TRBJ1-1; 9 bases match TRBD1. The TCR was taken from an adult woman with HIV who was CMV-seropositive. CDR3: CASGQGRNTEAFF. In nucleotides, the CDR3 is TGCGCCAGCGGACAGGGGCGGAACACTGAAGCTTTCTTT.